This T cell receptor (beta chain) was sequenced for a study of control samples from healthy donors and cancer patients (TCRdb year 2020). Concerning this clone itself: The antigen it recognizes is unknown. It has no much larger one-base neighbor in the sample; base qualities were not kept.

The library was prepared using the immunoSEQ multiplex PCR assay. TCRdb took this table from immuneACCESS and kept in-frame rearrangements with V and J called. Such tables lack part of the clones; where checked against another copy, unresolved V genes explain under half of the gap, and the rest is unexplained. The sample yields 95,000 to 130,000 clones; approximately 93% were counted once. Of the sample, around 2.5% falls within the top ten clones. The CDR3 has 16 amino acids, counting the end cysteine and phenylalanine. Only the CDR3 DNA stays, 48 bases, in frame from base 1. V and J are trimmed by 0 bases and 1 base, and the gene matches miss 1 base of the junction. Based on the germline V gene, the CDR1 and CDR2 sequences are MNHEY and SVGAGI.

The sample taken for sequencing was blood. This clonotype was sampled from a young man in good health. The rearrangement joined TRBV6-5 to TRBJ2-5, with 11 bases aligning to TRBD2. The CDR3 protein sequence reads: CASSYSGTSGQETQYF. The DNA sequence is TGTGCCAGCAGTTACTCCGGGACTAGCGGCCAAGAGACCCAGTACTTC.